These T cell receptor beta chains were read from a single sample in a study of control samples from healthy donors and cancer patients. Measured with immunoSEQ multiplex PCR; TCRdb has only the in-frame clones, and not every one. In the table there are approximately 120,000 clones, roughly 86% of which are singletons. Material: blood. Receptors were obtained from a man aged 55 to 70 in good health. CDR3s include the opening cysteine and the closing phenylalanine or tryptophan. Each record gives: D gene, J gene, V gene, clone size, CDR3 protein, CDR3 DNA. The D gene is left open where the match is weak. The size of a clone is reported for some rows only, either as once, few or many, or as a class for expanded clones.

. | TRBJ1-5 | TRBV19 | . | CASSTSGTSNQPQHF | TGTGCCAGTAGTACGTCCGGGACAAGCAATCAGCCCCAGCATTTT
TRBD2 | TRBJ2-3 | TRBV11-2 | . | CASSFYLAGSYRDTQYF | TGTGCCAGCAGCTTCTATCTAGCGGGGTCGTATAGAGATACGCAGTATTTT
TRBD1 | TRBJ1-1 | TRBV9 | . | CASTPDREDTEAFF | TGTGCCAGCACCCCGGACAGGGAAGACACTGAAGCTTTCTTT
TRBD1 | TRBJ1-1 | TRBV20-1 | few | CSAGRDREAFF | TGCAGTGCTGGCCGGGACAGAGAAGCTTTCTTT
. | TRBJ1-1 | TRBV21-1 | . | CASSNQGLGEAEAFF | TGTGCCAGCAGCAATCAGGGTTTAGGTGAGGCTGAAGCTTTCTTT
. | TRBJ1-4 | TRBV19 | . | CATRPIGEKLFF | TGTGCCACCCGACCGATTGGTGAAAAACTGTTTTTT
. | TRBJ1-1 | TRBV19 | few | CASTPAGMNTEAFF | TGTGCCAGTACCCCCGCAGGGATGAACACTGAAGCTTTCTTT
. | TRBJ1-6 | TRBV7-9 | . | CASSPWTAFSYNSPLHF | TGTGCCAGCAGCCCCTGGACAGCCTTCTCCTATAATTCACCCCTCCACTTT
TRBD1 | TRBJ2-7 | TRBV12-3/TRBV12-4 | . | CASSLTGTYEQYF | TGTGCCAGCAGTCTGACAGGGACCTACGAGCAGTACTTC
. | TRBJ2-7 | TRBV5-4 | few | CASSSGPPYEQYF | TGTGCCAGCAGTTCAGGACCACCCTACGAGCAGTACTTC
TRBD1 | TRBJ1-6 | TRBV18 | . | CASSPPGQGPLSLHF | TGTGCCAGCTCACCACCGGGACAGGGCCCCTTATCCCTCCACTTT
. | TRBJ1-5 | TRBV27 | . | CARVDRANQPQHF | TGTGCCAGAGTCGACAGAGCTAATCAGCCCCAGCATTTT
TRBD1 | TRBJ1-2 | TRBV18 | . | CASSPITNPGQGNYGYTF | TGTGCCAGCTCACCAATAACGAATCCGGGACAGGGGAACTATGGCTACACCTTC
. | TRBJ1-5 | TRBV18 | . | CASSPTDNQPQHF | TGTGCCAGCTCACCAACAGATAATCAGCCCCAGCATTTT
. | TRBJ2-5 | TRBV11-2 | . | CASSFGETQYF | TGTGCCAGCAGCTTCGGAGAGACCCAGTACTTC
. | TRBJ1-1 | TRBV7-9 | . | CASSSFPEAFF | TGTGCCAGCAGTTCATTCCCTGAAGCTTTCTTT
TRBD1 | TRBJ1-1 | TRBV28 | . | CASKPGQVDEAFF | TGTGCCAGCAAACCGGGACAGGTTGATGAAGCTTTCTTT
. | TRBJ1-3 | TRBV2 | . | CASLTGNTIYF | TGTGCCAGCCTGACTGGAAACACCATATATTTT
. | TRBJ2-7 | TRBV5-4 | . | CASSLAEVGEQYF | TGTGCCAGCAGCTTGGCCGAGGTGGGCGAGCAGTACTTC
. | TRBJ1-6 | TRBV4-2 | . | CASSQDDNSPLHF | TGTGCCAGCAGCCAAGATGATAATTCACCCCTCCACTTT
. | TRBJ2-3 | TRBV4-1 | . | CASSQAGEDTQYF | TGCGCCAGCAGCCAAGCAGGGGAAGATACGCAGTATTTT
. | TRBJ1-1 | TRBV7-8 | . | CASSHGGELNTEAFF | TGTGCCAGCAGCCATGGGGGAGAGCTCAACACTGAAGCTTTCTTT
. | TRBJ1-1 | TRBV28 | . | CASSYTGYTEAFF | TGTGCCAGCAGTTATACAGGGTACACTGAAGCTTTCTTT
. | TRBJ1-2 | TRBV3-1/TRBV3-2 | . | CASSHQDGGYTF | TGTGCCAGCAGCCATCAGGATGGTGGCTACACCTTC
. | TRBJ1-1 | TRBV28 | . | CASSLVGGNTEAFF | TGTGCCAGCAGTTTAGTGGGGGGGAACACTGAAGCTTTCTTT
TRBD1 | TRBJ2-5 | TRBV5-1 | . | CASSQQGPGETQYF | TGCGCCAGCAGCCAACAGGGGCCTGGAGAGACCCAGTACTTC